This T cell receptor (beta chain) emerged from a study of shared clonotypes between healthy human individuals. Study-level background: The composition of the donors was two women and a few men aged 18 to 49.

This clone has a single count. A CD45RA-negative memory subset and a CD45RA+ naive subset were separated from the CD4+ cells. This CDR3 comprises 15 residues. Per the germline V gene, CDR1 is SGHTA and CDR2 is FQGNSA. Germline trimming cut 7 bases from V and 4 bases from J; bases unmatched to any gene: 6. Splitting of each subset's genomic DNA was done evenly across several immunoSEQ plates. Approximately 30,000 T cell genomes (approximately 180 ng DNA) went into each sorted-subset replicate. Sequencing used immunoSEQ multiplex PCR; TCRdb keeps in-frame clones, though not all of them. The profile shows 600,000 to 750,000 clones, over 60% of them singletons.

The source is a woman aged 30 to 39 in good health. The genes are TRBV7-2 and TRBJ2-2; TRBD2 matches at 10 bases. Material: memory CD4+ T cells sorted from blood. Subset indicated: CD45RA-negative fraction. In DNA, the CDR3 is TGTGCCAGCACAAAGCGGGAGGGCCTCACCGGGGAGCTGTTTTTT. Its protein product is CASTKREGLTGELFF.